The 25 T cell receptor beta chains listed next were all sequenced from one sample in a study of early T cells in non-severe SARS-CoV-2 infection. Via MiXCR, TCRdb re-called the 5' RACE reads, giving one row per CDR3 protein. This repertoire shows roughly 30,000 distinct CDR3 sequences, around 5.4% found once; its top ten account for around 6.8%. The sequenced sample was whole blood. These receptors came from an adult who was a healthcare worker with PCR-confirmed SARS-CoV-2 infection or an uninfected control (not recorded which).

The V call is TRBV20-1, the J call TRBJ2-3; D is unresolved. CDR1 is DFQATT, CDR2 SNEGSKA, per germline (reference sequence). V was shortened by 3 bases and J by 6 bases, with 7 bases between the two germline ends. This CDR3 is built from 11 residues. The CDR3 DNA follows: TGCAGTGCTAGCTTCCGCGATACGCAGTATTTT. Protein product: CSASFRDTQYF.

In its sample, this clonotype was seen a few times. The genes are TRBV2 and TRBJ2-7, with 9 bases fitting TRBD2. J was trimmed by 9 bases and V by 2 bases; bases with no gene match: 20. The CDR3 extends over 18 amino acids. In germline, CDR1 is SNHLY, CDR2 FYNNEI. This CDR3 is CASSEWGLASPSSNRQYF. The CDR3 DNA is TGTGCCAGCAGTGAATGGGGACTAGCTTCGCCCTCCAGTAACAGGCAGTACTTC.

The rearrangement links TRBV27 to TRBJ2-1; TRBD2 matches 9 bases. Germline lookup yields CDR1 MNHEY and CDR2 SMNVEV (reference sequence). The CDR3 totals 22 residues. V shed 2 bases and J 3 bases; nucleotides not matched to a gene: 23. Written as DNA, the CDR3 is TGTGCCAGCAGTTTAAACCCCCTAGACCCCTCGACTAGCGGCCTTTACTACAATGAGCAGTTCTTC. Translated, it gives CASSLNPLDPSTSGLYYNEQFF.

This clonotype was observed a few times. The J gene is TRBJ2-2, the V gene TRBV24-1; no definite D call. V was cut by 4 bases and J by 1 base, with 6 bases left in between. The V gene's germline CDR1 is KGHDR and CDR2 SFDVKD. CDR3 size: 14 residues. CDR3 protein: CATSDPRNTGELFF. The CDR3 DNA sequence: TGTGCCACCAGTGACCCCAGGAACACCGGGGAGCTGTTTTTT.

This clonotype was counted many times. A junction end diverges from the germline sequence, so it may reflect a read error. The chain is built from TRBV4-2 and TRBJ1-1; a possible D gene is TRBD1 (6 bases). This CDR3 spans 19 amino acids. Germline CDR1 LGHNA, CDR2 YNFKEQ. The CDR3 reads CVSSRAEQVWGRRNTEAFF. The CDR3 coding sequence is TGTGTCAGCAGCCGCGCCGAGCAAGTGTGGGGGCGACGGAACACTGAAGCTTTCTTT.

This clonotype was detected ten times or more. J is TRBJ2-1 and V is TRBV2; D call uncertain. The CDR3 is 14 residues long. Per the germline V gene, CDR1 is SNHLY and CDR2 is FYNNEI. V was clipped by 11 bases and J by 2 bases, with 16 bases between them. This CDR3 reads CASTVYRPYNEQFF. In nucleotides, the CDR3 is TGTGCCTCAACAGTGTACCGTCCCTACAATGAGCAGTTCTTC.

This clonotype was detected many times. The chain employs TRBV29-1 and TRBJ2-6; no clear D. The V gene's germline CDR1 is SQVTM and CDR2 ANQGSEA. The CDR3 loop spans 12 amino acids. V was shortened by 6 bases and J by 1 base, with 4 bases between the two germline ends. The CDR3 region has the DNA TGCAGCGTGGGGTCTGGGGCCAACGTCCTGACTTTC. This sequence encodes CSVGSGANVLTF.

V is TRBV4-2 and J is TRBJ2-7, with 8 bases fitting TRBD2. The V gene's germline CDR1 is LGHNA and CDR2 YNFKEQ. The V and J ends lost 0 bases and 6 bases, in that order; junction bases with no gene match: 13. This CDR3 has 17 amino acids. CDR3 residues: CASSQDRGGLAGSEQYF. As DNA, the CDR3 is TGTGCCAGCAGCCAAGATCGTGGGGGGCTAGCGGGTTCCGAGCAGTACTTC.

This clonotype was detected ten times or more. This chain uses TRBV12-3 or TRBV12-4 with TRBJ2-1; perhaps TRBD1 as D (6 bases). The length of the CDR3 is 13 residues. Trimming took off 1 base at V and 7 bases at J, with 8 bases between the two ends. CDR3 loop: CASSLERGNEQFF. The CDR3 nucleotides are TGTGCCAGCAGTTTAGAGAGGGGGAATGAGCAGTTCTTC.

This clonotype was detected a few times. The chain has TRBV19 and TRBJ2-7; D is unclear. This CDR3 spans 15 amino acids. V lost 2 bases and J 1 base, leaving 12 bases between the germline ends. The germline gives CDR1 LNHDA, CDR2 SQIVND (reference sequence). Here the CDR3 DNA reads TGTGCCAGTAGTATAAACCTTGACCGATCCTACGAGCAGTACTTC. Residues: CASSINLDRSYEQYF. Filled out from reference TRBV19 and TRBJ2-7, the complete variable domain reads DGGITQSPKYLFRKEGQNVTLSCEQNLNHDAMYWYRQDPGQGLRLIYYSQIVNDFQKGDIAEGYSVSREKKESFPLTVTSAQKNPTAFYLCASSINLDRSYEQYFGPGTRLTVT.

The CDR3, as DNA: TGTGCCAGGAGCCTCGAAAAGCCCCGCTCCTACAATGAGCAGTTCTTC. This gives the protein CARSLEKPRSYNEQFF. The chain uses TRBV19 and TRBJ2-1; D gene uncertain. CDR1 is LNHDA and CDR2 is SQIVND in the germline V gene (reference sequence). The V end lost 9 bases, the J end lost 0 bases, and 18 bases lay between the germline ends. The CDR3 is 16 residues long.

CDR3 in amino acids: CASSVAPGQGRDEQYF. In DNA, the CDR3 is TGTGCCAGCAGCGTAGCTCCGGGACAGGGTAGGGACGAGCAGTACTTC. This sequence joins TRBV9 and TRBJ2-7; 9 nucleotides align to TRBD1. Per germline, CDR1 SGDLS and CDR2 YYNGEE. The CDR3 is 16 amino acids. V was clipped by 0 bases and J by 5 bases; unmatched bases: 9.

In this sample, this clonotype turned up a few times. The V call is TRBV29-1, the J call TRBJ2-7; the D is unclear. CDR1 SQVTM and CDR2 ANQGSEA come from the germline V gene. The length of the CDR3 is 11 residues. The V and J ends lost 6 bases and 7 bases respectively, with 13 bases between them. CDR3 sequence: CSVRHAREQYF. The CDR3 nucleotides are TGCAGCGTGCGACATGCGAGAGAGCAGTACTTC.

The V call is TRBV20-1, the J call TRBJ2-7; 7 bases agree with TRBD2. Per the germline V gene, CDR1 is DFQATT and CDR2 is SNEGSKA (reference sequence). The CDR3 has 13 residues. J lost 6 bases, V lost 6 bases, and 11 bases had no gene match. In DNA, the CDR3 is TGCAGTGCCGGACTAGTACCGGGGGGCGAGCAGTACTTC. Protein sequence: CSAGLVPGGEQYF.

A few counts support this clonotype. Here the CDR3 reads CASSPTAGASGEQYF. The CDR3 DNA sequence: TGTGCCAGCAGTCCCACCGCAGGGGCGTCAGGCGAGCAGTACTTC. This chain connects TRBV27 to TRBJ2-7; D may be TRBD1 (6 bases). Germline CDR1 is MNHEY and CDR2 is SMNVEV (reference sequence). The CDR3 loop spans 15 amino acids. The V end was cut by 5 bases, the J end by 6 bases, with 20 bases between.

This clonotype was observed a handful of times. The CDR3 nucleotides are TGTGCCAGCAGCCGCCGAGTAGCGGGAGGGTCTCGGAATGAGCAGTTCTTC. Protein product: CASSRRVAGGSRNEQFF. The chain combines TRBV14 with TRBJ2-1; 11 bases line up with TRBD2. V shed 4 bases, J shed 7 bases, and the junction held 12 bases outside the gene matches. This CDR3 contains 17 residues. Germline V gene data show CDR1 as SGHDN and CDR2 as FVKESK.

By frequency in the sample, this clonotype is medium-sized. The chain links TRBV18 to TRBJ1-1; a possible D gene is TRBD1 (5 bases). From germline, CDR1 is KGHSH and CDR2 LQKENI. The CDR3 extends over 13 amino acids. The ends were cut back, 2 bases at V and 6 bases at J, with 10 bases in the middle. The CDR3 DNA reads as TGTGCCAGCTCACCAACTGCAGGGTCTGAAGCTTTCTTT. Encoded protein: CASSPTAGSEAFF.

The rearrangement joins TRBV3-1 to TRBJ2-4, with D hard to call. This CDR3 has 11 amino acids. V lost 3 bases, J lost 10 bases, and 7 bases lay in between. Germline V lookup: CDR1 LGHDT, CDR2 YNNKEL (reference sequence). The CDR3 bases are TGTGCCAGCAGCCACGGACGGATTCAGTACTTC. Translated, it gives CASSHGRIQYF.

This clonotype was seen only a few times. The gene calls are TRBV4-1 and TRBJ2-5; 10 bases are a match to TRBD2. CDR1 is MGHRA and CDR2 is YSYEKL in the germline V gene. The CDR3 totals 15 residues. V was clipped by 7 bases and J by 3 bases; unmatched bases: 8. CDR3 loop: CASTLLAGKKETQYF. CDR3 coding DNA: TGCGCCAGCACTTTACTAGCGGGGAAAAAAGAGACCCAGTACTTC.

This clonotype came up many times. The CDR3 here is CASSVAGQGNIQYF. CDR3 sequence (DNA): TGTGCCAGCAGCGTAGCGGGACAAGGCAACATTCAGTACTTC. V gene TRBV9 combines with J gene TRBJ2-4; D possibly corresponds to TRBD1 (6 bases). Germline V gene data show CDR1 as SGDLS and CDR2 as YYNGEE. CDR3 length equals 14 residues. The ends were cut back, 0 bases at V and 7 bases at J, with 11 bases in the middle.

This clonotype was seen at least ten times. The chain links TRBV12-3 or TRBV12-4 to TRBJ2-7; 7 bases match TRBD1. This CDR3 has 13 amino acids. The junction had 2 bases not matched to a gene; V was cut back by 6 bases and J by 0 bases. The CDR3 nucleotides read TGTGCCAGCAGCCGGGACAGCTCCTACGAGCAGTACTTC. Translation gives CASSRDSSYEQYF.

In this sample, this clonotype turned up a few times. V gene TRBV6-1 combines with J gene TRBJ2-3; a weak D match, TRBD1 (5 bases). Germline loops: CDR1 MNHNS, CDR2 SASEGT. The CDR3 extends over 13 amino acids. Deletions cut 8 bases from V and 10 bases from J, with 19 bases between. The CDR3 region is CASRRSSGIAQYF. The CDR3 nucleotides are TGTGCCAGCCGGAGATCTTCAGGGATTGCGCAGTATTTT.

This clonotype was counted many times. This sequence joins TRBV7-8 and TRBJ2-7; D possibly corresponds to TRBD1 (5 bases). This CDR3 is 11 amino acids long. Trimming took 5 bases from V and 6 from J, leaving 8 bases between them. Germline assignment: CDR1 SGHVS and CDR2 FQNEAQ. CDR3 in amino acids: CASSLGPEQYF. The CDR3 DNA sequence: TGTGCCAGCAGCCTGGGGCCCGAGCAGTACTTC.

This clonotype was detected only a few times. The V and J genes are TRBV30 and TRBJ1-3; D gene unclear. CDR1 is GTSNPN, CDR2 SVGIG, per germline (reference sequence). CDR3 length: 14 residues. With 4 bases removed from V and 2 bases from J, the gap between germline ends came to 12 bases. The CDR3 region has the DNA TGTGCCTGGAACGGAGGGATCCCTGGAAACACCATATATTTT. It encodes CAWNGGIPGNTIYF.

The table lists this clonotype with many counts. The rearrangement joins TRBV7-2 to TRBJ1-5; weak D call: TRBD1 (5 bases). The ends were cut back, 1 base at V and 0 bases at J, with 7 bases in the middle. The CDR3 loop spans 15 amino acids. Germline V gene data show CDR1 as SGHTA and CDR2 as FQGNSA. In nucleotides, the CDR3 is TGTGCCAGCAGCTTAGGACAGTATAGCAATCAGCCCCAGCATTTT. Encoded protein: CASSLGQYSNQPQHF. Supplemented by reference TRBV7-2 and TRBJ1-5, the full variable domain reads GAGVSQSPSNKVTEKGKDVELRCDPISGHTALYWYRQSLGQGLEFLIYFQGNSAPDKSGLPSDRFSAERTGGSVSTLTIQRTQQEDSAVYLCASSLGQYSNQPQHFGDGTRLSIL.